This TCR beta chain was profiled in a study of a mutant IDH1 vaccine in newly diagnosed glioma. The time point is: week 35, safety follow-up. Mutant IDH1 20-mer peptide, at 300 ug, made up each vaccine dose, with topical imiquimod. Measured with immunoSEQ multiplex PCR; TCRdb has only the in-frame clones, and not every one. The profile shows 35,000 to 55,000 clones, 81% of them singletons. This clone was observed a few times. The antigen remains unidentified. Losses at the gene ends were 5 bases for V and 4 bases for J; bases not matched to a gene: 3. CDR3 size: 13 residues. Germline CDR1 KGHSH, CDR2 LQKENI.

The V call is TRBV18, the J call TRBJ1-1; 8 positions agree with TRBD1. The receptor's source is a woman aged 40 to 50 with glioma. Some clones in this sample may be carry-over from other donors' samples. The sequencing used PBMCs, collected from a glioma patient whose treatment included an IDH1 peptide vaccine. CDR3 DNA sequence: TGTGCCAGCTCAGGACAGGGAGGCACTGAAGCTTTCTTT. It translates to CASSGQGGTEAFF.